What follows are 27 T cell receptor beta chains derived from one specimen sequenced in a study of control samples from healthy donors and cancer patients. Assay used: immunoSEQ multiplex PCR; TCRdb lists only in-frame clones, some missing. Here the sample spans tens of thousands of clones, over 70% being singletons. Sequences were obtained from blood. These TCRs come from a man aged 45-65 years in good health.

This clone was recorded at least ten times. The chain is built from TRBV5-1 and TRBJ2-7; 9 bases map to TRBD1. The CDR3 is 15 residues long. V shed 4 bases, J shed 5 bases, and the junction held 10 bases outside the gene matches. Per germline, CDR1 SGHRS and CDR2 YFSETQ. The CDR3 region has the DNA TGCGCCAGCAGCGCCCCGGGACAGGGATATCACGAGCAGTACTTC. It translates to CASSAPGQGYHEQYF.

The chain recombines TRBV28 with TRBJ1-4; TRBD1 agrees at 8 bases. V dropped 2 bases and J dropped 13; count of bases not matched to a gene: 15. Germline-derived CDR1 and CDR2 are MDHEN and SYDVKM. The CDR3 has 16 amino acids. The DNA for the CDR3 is TGTGCCAGCAGTTTAATAAGTAGTCCGACAGGGGTTAGACTGTTTTTT. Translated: CASSLISSPTGVRLFF.

The CDR3 loop reads CSVGQGTGEQFF. In DNA form, the CDR3 reads TGCAGCGTTGGTCAGGGTACGGGTGAGCAGTTCTTC. V is TRBV29-1 and J is TRBJ2-1, with TRBD1 as a possible D gene (5 bases). The CDR3 has 12 residues. Germline V gene data show CDR1 as SQVTM and CDR2 as ANQGSEA. The V end was cut by 4 bases, the J end by 9 bases, with 13 bases between.

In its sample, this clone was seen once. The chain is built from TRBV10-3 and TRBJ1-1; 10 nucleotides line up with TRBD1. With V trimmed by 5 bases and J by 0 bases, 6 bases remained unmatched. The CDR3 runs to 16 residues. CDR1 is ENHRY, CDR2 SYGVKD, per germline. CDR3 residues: CAISPGTGDLNTEAFF. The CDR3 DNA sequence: TGTGCCATCAGTCCCGGGACAGGGGACTTGAACACTGAAGCTTTCTTT.

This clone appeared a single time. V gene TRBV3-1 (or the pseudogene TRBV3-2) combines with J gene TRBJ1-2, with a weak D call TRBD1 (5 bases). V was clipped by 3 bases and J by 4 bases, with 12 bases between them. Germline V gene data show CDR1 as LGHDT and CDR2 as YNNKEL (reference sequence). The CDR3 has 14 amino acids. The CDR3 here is CASSQNGQGYGYTF. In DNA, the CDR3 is TGTGCCAGCAGCCAGAATGGGCAGGGCTATGGCTACACCTTC.

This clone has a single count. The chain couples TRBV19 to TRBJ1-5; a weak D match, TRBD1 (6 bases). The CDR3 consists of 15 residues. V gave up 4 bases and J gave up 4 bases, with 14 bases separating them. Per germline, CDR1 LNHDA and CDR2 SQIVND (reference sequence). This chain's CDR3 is CASSTRGGGNQPQHF. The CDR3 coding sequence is TGTGCCAGTAGTACAAGGGGGGGTGGGAATCAGCCCCAGCATTTT. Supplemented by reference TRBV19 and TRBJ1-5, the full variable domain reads DGGITQSPKYLFRKEGQNVTLSCEQNLNHDAMYWYRQDPGQGLRLIYYSQIVNDFQKGDIAEGYSVSREKKESFPLTVTSAQKNPTAFYLCASSTRGGGNQPQHFGDGTRLSIL.

CDR3 sequence reads: CASSSKAGLDEQFF. As DNA, the CDR3 is TGCGCCAGCAGCTCTAAAGCGGGTTTAGATGAGCAGTTCTTC. This chain uses TRBV5-1 with TRBJ2-1; D might be TRBD2 (6 bases). The CDR3 spans 14 residues. Germline V gene lookup returns CDR1 SGHRS and CDR2 YFSETQ. V was pared by 3 bases and J by 8 bases, with 15 bases between.

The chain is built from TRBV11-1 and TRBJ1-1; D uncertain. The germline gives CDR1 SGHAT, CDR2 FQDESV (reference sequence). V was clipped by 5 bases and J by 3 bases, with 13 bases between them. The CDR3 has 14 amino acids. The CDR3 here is CASSPGRTYTEAFF. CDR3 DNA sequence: TGTGCCAGCAGCCCCGGACGGACGTACACTGAAGCTTTCTTT.

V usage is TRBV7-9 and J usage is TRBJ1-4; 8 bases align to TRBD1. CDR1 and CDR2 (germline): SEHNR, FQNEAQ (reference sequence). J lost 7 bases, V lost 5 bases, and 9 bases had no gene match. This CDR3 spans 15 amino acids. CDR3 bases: TGTGCCAGCAGCCCGGGGACAGGCCAGGGTGAAAAACTGTTTTTT. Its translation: CASSPGTGQGEKLFF. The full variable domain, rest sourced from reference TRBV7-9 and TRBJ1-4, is DTGVSQNPRHKITKRGQNVTFRCDPISEHNRLYWYRQTLGQGPEFLTYFQNEAQLEKSRLLSDRFSAERPKGSFSTLEIQRTEQGDSAMYLCASSPGTGQGEKLFFGSGTQLSVL.

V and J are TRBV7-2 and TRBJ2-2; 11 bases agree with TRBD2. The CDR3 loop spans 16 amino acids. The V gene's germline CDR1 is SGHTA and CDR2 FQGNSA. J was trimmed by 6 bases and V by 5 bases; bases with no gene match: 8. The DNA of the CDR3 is TGTGCCAGCAGCACATCTAGCGGGAGGATCTCCGGGGAGCTGTTTTTT. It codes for CASSTSSGRISGELFF.

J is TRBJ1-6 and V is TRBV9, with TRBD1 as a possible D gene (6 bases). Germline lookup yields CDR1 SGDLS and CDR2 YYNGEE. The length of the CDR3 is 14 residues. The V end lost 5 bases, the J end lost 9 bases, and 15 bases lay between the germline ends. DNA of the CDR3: TGTGCCAGCAGGAACCGGGACATCGGTTCACCCCTCCACTTT. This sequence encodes CASRNRDIGSPLHF.

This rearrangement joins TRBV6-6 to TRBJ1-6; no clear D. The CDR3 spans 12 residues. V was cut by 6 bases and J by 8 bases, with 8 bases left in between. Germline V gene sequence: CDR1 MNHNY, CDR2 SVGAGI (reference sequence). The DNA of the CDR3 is TGTGCCAGCAGCACTCAAGATTCACCCCTCCACTTT. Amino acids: CASSTQDSPLHF.

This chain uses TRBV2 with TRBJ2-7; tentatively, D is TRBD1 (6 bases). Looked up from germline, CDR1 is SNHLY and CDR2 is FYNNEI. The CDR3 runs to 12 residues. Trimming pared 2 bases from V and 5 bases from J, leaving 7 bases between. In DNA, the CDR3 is TGTGCCAGCAGTGAAACAGGGAACGAGCAGTACTTC. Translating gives CASSETGNEQYF.

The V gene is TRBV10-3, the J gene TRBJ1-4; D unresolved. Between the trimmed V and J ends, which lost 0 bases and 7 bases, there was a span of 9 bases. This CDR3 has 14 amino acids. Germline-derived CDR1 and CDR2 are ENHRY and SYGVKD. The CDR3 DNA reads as TGTGCCATCAGTGAGTCGAGAGGTGCTGAAAAACTGTTTTTT. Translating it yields CAISESRGAEKLFF.

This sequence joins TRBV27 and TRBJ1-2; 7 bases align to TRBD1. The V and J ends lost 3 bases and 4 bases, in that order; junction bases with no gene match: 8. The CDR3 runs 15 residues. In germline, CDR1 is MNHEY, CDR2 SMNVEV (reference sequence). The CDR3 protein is CASSFRGAGGYGYTF. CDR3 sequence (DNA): TGTGCCAGCAGTTTTCGTGGGGCAGGGGGCTATGGCTACACCTTC.

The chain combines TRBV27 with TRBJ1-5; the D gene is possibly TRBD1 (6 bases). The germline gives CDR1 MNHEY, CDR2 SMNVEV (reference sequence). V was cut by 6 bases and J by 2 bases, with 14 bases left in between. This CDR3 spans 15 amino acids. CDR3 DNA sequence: TGTGCCAGCAGGATAGCGGGGGCTGGCAATCAGCCCCAGCATTTT. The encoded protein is CASRIAGAGNQPQHF.

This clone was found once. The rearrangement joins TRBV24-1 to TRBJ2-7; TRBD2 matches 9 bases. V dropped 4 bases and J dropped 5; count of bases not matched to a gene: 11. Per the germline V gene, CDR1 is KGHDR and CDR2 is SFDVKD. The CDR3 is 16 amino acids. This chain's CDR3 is CATSDPRSGGRNEQYF. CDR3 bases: TGTGCCACCAGTGACCCTCGAAGCGGGGGGCGGAACGAGCAGTACTTC.

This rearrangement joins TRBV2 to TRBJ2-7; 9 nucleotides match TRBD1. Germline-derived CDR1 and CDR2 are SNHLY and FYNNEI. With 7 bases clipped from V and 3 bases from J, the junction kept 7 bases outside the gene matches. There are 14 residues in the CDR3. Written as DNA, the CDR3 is TGTGCCAGCATGAGGGACAGGGCCAGCTACGAGCAGTACTTC. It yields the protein CASMRDRASYEQYF.

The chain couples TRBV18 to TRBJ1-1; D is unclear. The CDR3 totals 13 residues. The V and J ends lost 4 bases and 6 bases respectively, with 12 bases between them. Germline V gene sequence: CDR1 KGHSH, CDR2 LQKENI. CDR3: CASSQDWGSEAFF. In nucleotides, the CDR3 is TGTGCCAGCTCACAGGACTGGGGATCTGAAGCTTTCTTT.

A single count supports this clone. CDR3 region: CASSQDVQGVVEAFF. In nucleotides, the CDR3 is TGCGCCAGCAGCCAAGACGTCCAGGGGGTTGTTGAAGCTTTCTTT. This chain uses TRBV4-3 with TRBJ1-1, with 7 bases matching TRBD1. J was trimmed by 7 bases and V by 0 bases; bases with no gene match: 8. This CDR3 has 15 residues. Looked up from germline, CDR1 is LGHNA and CDR2 is YSLEER.

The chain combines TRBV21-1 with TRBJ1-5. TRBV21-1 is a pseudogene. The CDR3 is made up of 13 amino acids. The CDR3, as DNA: TGTGCCAGCAGCAGTGGGGTGGATCAGCCCCAGCATTTT. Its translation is CASSSGVDQPQHF.

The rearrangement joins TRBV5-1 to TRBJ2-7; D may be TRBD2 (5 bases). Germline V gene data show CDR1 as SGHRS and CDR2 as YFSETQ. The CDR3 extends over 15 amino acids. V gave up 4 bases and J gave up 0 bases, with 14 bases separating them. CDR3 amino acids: CASSQVGELSYEQYF. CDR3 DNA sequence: TGCGCCAGCAGCCAAGTCGGGGAACTCTCCTACGAGCAGTACTTC.

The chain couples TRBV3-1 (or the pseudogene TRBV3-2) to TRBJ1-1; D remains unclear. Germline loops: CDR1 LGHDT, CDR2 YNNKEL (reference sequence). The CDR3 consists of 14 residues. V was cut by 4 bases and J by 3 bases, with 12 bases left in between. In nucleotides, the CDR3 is TGTGCCAGCAGCCGAGACGCCGGGTACACTGAAGCTTTCTTT. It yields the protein CASSRDAGYTEAFF.

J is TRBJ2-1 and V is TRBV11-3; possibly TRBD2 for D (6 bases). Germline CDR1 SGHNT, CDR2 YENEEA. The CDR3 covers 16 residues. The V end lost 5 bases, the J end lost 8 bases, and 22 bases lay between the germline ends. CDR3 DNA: TGTGCCAGCAGCCTACTGATTCGGGGGACCCTCGATGAGCAGTTCTTC. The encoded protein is CASSLLIRGTLDEQFF. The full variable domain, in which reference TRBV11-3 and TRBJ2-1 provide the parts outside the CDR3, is EAGVVQSPRYKIIEKKQPVAFWCNPISGHNTLYWYLQNLGQGPELLIRYENEEAVDDSQLPKDRFSAERLKGVDSTLKIQPAELGDSAVYLCASSLLIRGTLDEQFFGPGTRLTVL.

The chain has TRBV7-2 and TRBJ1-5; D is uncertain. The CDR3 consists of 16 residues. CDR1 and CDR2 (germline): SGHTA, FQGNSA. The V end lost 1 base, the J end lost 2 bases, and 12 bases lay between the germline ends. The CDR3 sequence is CASSLGWGGGNQPQHF. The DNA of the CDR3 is TGTGCCAGCAGCTTAGGTTGGGGTGGTGGCAATCAGCCCCAGCATTTT.

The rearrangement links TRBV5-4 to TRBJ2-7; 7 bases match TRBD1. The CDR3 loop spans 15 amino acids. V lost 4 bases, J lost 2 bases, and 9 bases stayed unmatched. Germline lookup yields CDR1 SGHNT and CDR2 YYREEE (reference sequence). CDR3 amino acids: CASSPAGQGAYEQYF. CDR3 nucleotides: TGTGCCAGCAGCCCGGCGGGTCAGGGGGCCTACGAGCAGTACTTC.

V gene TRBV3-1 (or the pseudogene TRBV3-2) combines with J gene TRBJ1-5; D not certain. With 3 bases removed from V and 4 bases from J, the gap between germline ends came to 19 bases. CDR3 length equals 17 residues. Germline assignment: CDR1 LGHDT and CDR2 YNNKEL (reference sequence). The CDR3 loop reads CASSQSTMTLRNQPQHF. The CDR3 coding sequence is TGTGCCAGCAGCCAGAGCACCATGACTCTCCGTAATCAGCCCCAGCATTTT.